This entry lists 32 T cell receptor beta chains sequenced from one sample in a study of blood T cell repertoires in COVID-19. The repertoire was sequenced with immunoSEQ multiplex PCR; TCRdb's copy has only in-frame clones and lacks some. The table has about 56,000 clones, just under 75% seen once; the top ten hold approximately 5%. Sequenced: peripheral blood. The receptors shown here come from a woman in her sixties or seventies with COVID-19, enrolled during active disease.

The sample holds a few counts of this clone. V gene TRBV5-1 combines with J gene TRBJ1-1, with D uncertain. The CDR3 covers 16 residues. CDR1 is SGHRS, CDR2 YFSETQ, per germline. V was cut by 4 bases and J by 2 bases, with 18 bases left in between. CDR3 nucleotides: TGCGCCAGCAGCCCCAGTCTGCTGGCGGGTAACACTGAAGCTTTCTTT. This translates into CASSPSLLAGNTEAFF.

A word on this clone: Other DNA sequences of this sample code for an identical CDR3. The chain has TRBV19 and TRBJ2-3, with 8 bases lining up with TRBD2. This CDR3 region has 15 residues. Germline V gene sequence: CDR1 LNHDA, CDR2 SQIVND (reference sequence). V trimming: 1 base; J trimming: 2 bases; junction bases outside the gene matches: 2. Written as DNA, the CDR3 is TGTGCCAGTAGTATAGGAGCGGGAGACACAGATACGCAGTATTTT. Translating gives CASSIGAGDTDTQYF.

This clone was recorded at least ten times. The chain employs TRBV2 and TRBJ1-5, with 10 bases aligning to TRBD1. Germline CDR1 SNHLY, CDR2 FYNNEI. The CDR3 consists of 15 residues. Trimming removed 5 bases from V and 6 bases from J; junction bases left unmatched: 7. As DNA, the CDR3 is TGTGCCAGCAGTAGATTCGGGGACAGGGGTCAGCCCCAGCATTTT. As protein: CASSRFGDRGQPQHF. The full variable domain, in which reference TRBV2 and TRBJ1-5 provide the parts outside the CDR3, is EPEVTQTPSHQVTQMGQEVILRCVPISNHLYFYWYRQILGQKVEFLVSFYNNEISEKSEIFDDQFSVERPDGSNFTLKIRSTKLEDSAMYFCASSRFGDRGQPQHFGDGTRLSIL.

This sequence joins TRBV3-1 (or the pseudogene TRBV3-2) and TRBJ2-1, with 11 bases aligning to TRBD2. The germline V gene encodes CDR1 LGHDT and CDR2 YNNKEL (reference sequence). The J segment lost 7 bases and the V segment lost 2 bases, leaving 4 bases of the junction unmatched. The CDR3 sequence is 15 residues long. In DNA, the CDR3 is TGTGCCAGCAGCCAAACTAGCGGGAGTGGGAATGAGCAGTTCTTC. Translation gives CASSQTSGSGNEQFF.

This clone has only a few counts. The chain has TRBV5-6 and TRBJ2-4; no clear D gene. V shed 4 bases and J shed 1 base, with 12 bases lying between them. Per germline, CDR1 SGHDT and CDR2 YYEEEE. The CDR3 has 15 amino acids. The CDR3 sequence is CASSRLFGAKNIQYF. In nucleotides, the CDR3 is TGTGCCAGCAGCCGACTTTTCGGGGCCAAAAACATTCAGTACTTC.

This sequence joins TRBV7-3 and TRBJ2-3, with a tentative D call TRBD2 (6 bases). Germline CDR1 reads SGHTA; CDR2 reads FQGTGA. Trimming left V 5 bases short and J 1 base short, with 16 bases between. The CDR3 runs to 16 residues. The CDR3 region has the DNA TGTGCCAGCAGCCGAAAAGAAGCGGGTGGCACAGATACGCAGTATTTT. Translating it yields CASSRKEAGGTDTQYF.

This clone was recorded once. The chain combines TRBV28 with TRBJ1-3; D gene unclear. Deletions cut 5 bases from V and 9 bases from J, with 14 bases between. This CDR3 comprises 13 residues. Germline lookup yields CDR1 MDHEN and CDR2 SYDVKM. Here the CDR3 reads CASSTLVGGTIYF. In nucleotides, the CDR3 is TGTGCCAGCAGTACACTAGTCGGAGGCACCATATATTTT.

The V and J genes are TRBV12-3 or TRBV12-4 and TRBJ1-5, with D maybe TRBD1 (6 bases). The CDR3 runs 12 residues. Deletions cut 6 bases from V and 6 bases from J, with 9 bases between. Here the CDR3 reads CASSTGLQPQHF. CDR3 bases: TGTGCCAGCAGCACAGGGCTTCAGCCCCAGCATTTT.

This sequence joins TRBV7-2 and TRBJ2-3; D is undetermined. V dropped 4 bases and J dropped 5 bases, with 13 bases sitting between them. This CDR3 is built from 14 residues. Germline V gene lookup returns CDR1 SGHTA and CDR2 FQGNSA. The CDR3 region has the DNA TGTGCCAGCAGCTCCCGGCCGGGTAAAGATACGCAGTATTTT. Residues: CASSSRPGKDTQYF.

The V call is TRBV6-6, the J call TRBJ2-7; 8 bases agree with TRBD1. Trimming removed 0 bases from V and 4 bases from J; junction bases left unmatched: 8. Germline V gene lookup returns CDR1 MNHNY and CDR2 SVGAGI (reference sequence). The CDR3 sequence is 16 residues long. In nucleotides, the CDR3 is TGTGCCAGCAGTTACTCGGGCAGGGGGCCTGGGTACGAGCAGTACGTC. Its protein product is CASSYSGRGPGYEQYV.

The genes are TRBV27 and TRBJ2-1, with unresolved D. CDR1 and CDR2 (germline): MNHEY, SMNVEV (reference sequence). The CDR3 has 16 amino acids. V lost 1 base, J lost 6 bases, and 16 bases lay in between. The CDR3 DNA reads as TGTGCCAGCAGTTTATTAGTCGCGTCCCCTCTCAATGAGCAGTTCTTC. It translates to CASSLLVASPLNEQFF.

The CDR3 bases are TGTGCCAGCAGCTTAGGACTAGCGGGGCAAGTTATAGATGAGCAGTTCTTC. It encodes CASSLGLAGQVIDEQFF. The chain uses TRBV11-3 and TRBJ2-1; the match to TRBD2 covers 11 bases. This CDR3 contains 17 residues. Germline V gene lookup returns CDR1 SGHNT and CDR2 YENEEA. J lost 8 bases, V lost 1 base, and 10 bases had no gene match.

This chain joins TRBV27 and TRBJ2-2, with D possibly TRBD1 on 5 matching bases. Germline V gene lookup returns CDR1 MNHEY and CDR2 SMNVEV (reference sequence). The CDR3 consists of 14 residues. V was shortened by 3 bases and J by 4 bases, with 9 bases between the two germline ends. The CDR3 here is CASSFGQITGELFF. The DNA for the CDR3 is TGTGCCAGCAGTTTCGGACAAATCACCGGGGAGCTGTTTTTT.

This chain connects TRBV18 to TRBJ2-2; 10 bases are a match to TRBD2. The CDR3 has 15 residues. Germline V CDR1 and CDR2: KGHSH, LQKENI. V shed 2 bases and J 8 bases; nucleotides not matched to a gene: 5. The CDR3 reads CASSPSLAGTGELFF. CDR3 sequence (DNA): TGTGCCAGCTCACCATCACTAGCGGGAACTGGGGAGCTGTTTTTT.

V usage is TRBV19 and J usage is TRBJ2-7; 15 bases agree with TRBD2. The trim removed 10 bases at V and 4 bases at J, leaving 11 bases unmatched. Germline V lookup: CDR1 LNHDA, CDR2 SQIVND (reference sequence). CDR3 size: 16 residues. This CDR3 is CATPGLAGGQRYEQYF. The CDR3 nucleotides read TGTGCCACGCCCGGACTAGCGGGGGGGCAACGGTACGAGCAGTACTTC.

The chain is built from TRBV5-1 and TRBJ2-7; D call uncertain. V lost 1 base and J lost 7, with 12 bases in between. This CDR3 is built from 13 residues. Per the germline V gene, CDR1 is SGHRS and CDR2 is YFSETQ. DNA of the CDR3: TGCGCCAGCAGCTTGTGGCAGCGTTGGGAGCAGTACTTC. It yields the protein CASSLWQRWEQYF.

The chain has TRBV3-1 (or the pseudogene TRBV3-2) and TRBJ1-5; D may be TRBD1 (6 bases). The CDR3 consists of 15 residues. V gave up 6 bases and J gave up 7 bases, with 19 bases separating them. The germline V gene has CDR1 LGHDT and CDR2 YNNKEL (reference sequence). The CDR3 DNA is TGTGCCAGCAGGATTACAGGGTGGACGGAACAGCCCCAGCATTTT. This translates into CASRITGWTEQPQHF.

The chain carries TRBV21-1 and TRBJ2-3; the tabulated D call, TRBD1, remains unverified against the DNA. TRBV21-1 represents a pseudogene. The CDR3 covers 14 residues. The CDR3 DNA reads as TGTGCCAGCAGCACCCAGACAGGGGCAGATACGCAGTATTTT. Amino acids: CASSTQTGADTQYF.

The chain has TRBV6-5 and TRBJ1-2; 9 bases align to TRBD1. J lost 7 bases, V lost 6 bases, and 12 bases had no gene match. The length of the CDR3 is 15 residues. Germline-derived CDR1 and CDR2 are MNHEY and SVGAGI. The CDR3 spells CASSDGTGPVSGYTF. The CDR3, as DNA: TGTGCCAGCAGCGACGGGACAGGGCCAGTGAGTGGCTACACCTTC.

This clone came up once. The chain is built from TRBV15 and TRBJ1-4; 10 bases agree with TRBD1. Trimming took 5 bases from V and 8 from J; bases not matched to a gene: 8. Germline V CDR1 and CDR2: LNHNV, YYDKDF (reference sequence). This CDR3 has 15 amino acids. The DNA of the CDR3 is TGTGCCACCAGCGAACGGGGACAGGGGAGCGAAAAACTGTTTTTT. Translating it yields CATSERGQGSEKLFF.

The V and J genes are TRBV28 and TRBJ2-2; D may be TRBD2 (7 bases). The length of the CDR3 is 14 residues. Germline-derived CDR1 and CDR2 are MDHEN and SYDVKM. Trimming removed 6 bases from V and 6 bases from J, with 14 bases in between. The CDR3 DNA follows: TGTGCCAGCAGATGGGGGAGGGGGTCCGGGGAGCTGTTTTTT. Its translation is CASRWGRGSGELFF.

J is TRBJ2-7 and V is TRBV25-1; a weak D match, TRBD2 (5 bases). The V end lost 2 bases, the J end lost 2 bases, and 10 bases lay between the germline ends. The CDR3 is 14 residues long. CDR1 is MGHDK, CDR2 SYGVNS, per germline. CDR3 sequence reads: CASSELGLAYEQYF. CDR3 nucleotides: TGTGCCAGCAGTGAACTCGGACTGGCCTACGAGCAGTACTTC.

CDR3 DNA sequence: TGTGCCAGCAGCTTACGGCTAGCGGGGGCCGGGGAGCTGTTTTTT. Protein: CASSLRLAGAGELFF. This chain uses TRBV7-8 with TRBJ2-2; TRBD2 aligns across 10 bases. The CDR3 loop spans 15 amino acids. The V segment lost 2 bases and the J segment 6 bases; nucleotides outside the gene matches: 3. Germline V gene sequence: CDR1 SGHVS, CDR2 FQNEAQ.

This chain joins TRBV7-2 and TRBJ1-2, with TRBD1 identical over 10 bases. Germline V gene lookup returns CDR1 SGHTA and CDR2 FQGNSA. The V gene end was trimmed by 4 bases and the J gene end by 4 bases; junction bases not matched to a gene: 3. This CDR3 is 14 amino acids long. The CDR3 DNA sequence: TGTGCCAGCAGCTCCGACAGGGGGCCCTATGGCTACACCTTC. Its protein product is CASSSDRGPYGYTF.

This clone was found a few times. The rearrangement joins TRBV4-1 to TRBJ2-7; 12 nucleotides match TRBD1. This CDR3 comprises 18 residues. The V gene end was trimmed by 1 base and the J gene end by 1 base; junction bases not matched to a gene: 8. The germline V gene has CDR1 MGHRA and CDR2 YSYEKL. DNA for the CDR3: TGCGCCAGCAGCCAAGGGGGGACAGGGGGCTTGAGGTCCTACGAGCAGTACTTC. This gives the protein CASSQGGTGGLRSYEQYF.

The table lists this clone with a few counts. This chain's CDR3 is CASSAGHQKNSPLHF. CDR3 nucleotides: TGTGCCAGCAGTGCTGGCCACCAGAAGAATTCACCCCTCCACTTT. The chain links TRBV6-6 to TRBJ1-6; no reliable D call. The CDR3 is made up of 15 amino acids. V gave up 5 bases and J gave up 7 bases, with 15 bases separating them. The germline V gene encodes CDR1 MNHNY and CDR2 SVGAGI (reference sequence).

This chain links TRBV19 with TRBJ2-1, with D perhaps matching TRBD2 (5 bases). CDR3 length: 14 residues. Germline V lookup: CDR1 LNHDA, CDR2 SQIVND (reference sequence). Trimming removed 6 bases from V and 8 bases from J, with 17 bases in between. For the CDR3, the DNA is TGTGCCAGTAGCCGAATGTCCGCCGGGGATGAGCAGTTCTTC. It codes for CASSRMSAGDEQFF.

This clone occurred a few times. The V and J genes are TRBV6-5 and TRBJ1-2; D is perhaps TRBD1 (6 bases). Germline CDR1 and CDR2: MNHEY and SVGAGI. Trimming left V 1 base short and J 4 bases short, with 10 bases between. The CDR3 runs 14 residues. DNA of the CDR3: TGTGCCAGCAGTTACTATCTACAGGGCTATGGCTACACCTTC. Translating gives CASSYYLQGYGYTF.

This rearrangement joins TRBV5-1 to TRBJ2-3; 7 bases line up with TRBD1. Germline CDR1 reads SGHRS; CDR2 reads YFSETQ. Trimming removed 7 bases from V and 5 bases from J; junction bases left unmatched: 7. CDR3 size: 13 residues. The DNA of the CDR3 is TGCGCCAGCCGAACAGGGGAGAGAGATACGCAGTATTTT. It is translated as CASRTGERDTQYF. Drawing the rest from reference TRBV5-1 and TRBJ2-3, the complete variable domain is KAGVTQTPRYLIKTRGQQVTLSCSPISGHRSVSWYQQTPGQGLQFLFEYFSETQRNKGNFPGRFSGRQFSNSRSEMNVSTLELGDSALYLCASRTGERDTQYFGPGTRLTVL.

The chain employs TRBV11-2 and TRBJ1-4; D unclear. Germline CDR1 and CDR2: SGHAT and FQNNGV. The CDR3 length is 13 residues. With 3 bases removed from V and 6 bases from J, the gap between germline ends came to 8 bases. The CDR3 bases are TGTGCCAGCAGCTTTAGGAGGGATGAAAAACTGTTTTTT. It specifies CASSFRRDEKLFF.

The chain is built from TRBV7-9 and TRBJ2-5; the match to TRBD2 covers 8 bases. The V segment lost 6 bases and the J segment 11 bases; nucleotides outside the gene matches: 17. CDR3 size: 15 residues. Germline CDR1 is SEHNR and CDR2 is FQNEAQ (reference sequence). The DNA of the CDR3 is TGTGCCAGCAGTCCCGGGGGGAGCGGGGGCCGGGAGCAGTACTTC. It encodes CASSPGGSGGREQYF.

V usage is TRBV6-2 or TRBV6-3 and J usage is TRBJ2-1; 12 nucleotides align to TRBD2. CDR1 and CDR2 (germline): MNHEY, SVGEGT. After removal of 2 bases from V and 9 bases from J, the junction contained 5 bases not matched to a gene. The CDR3 consists of 15 residues. In DNA form, the CDR3 reads TGTGCCAGCAGTTACCGGACTAGCGGGACAGGTGAGCAGTTCTTC. Translated: CASSYRTSGTGEQFF.